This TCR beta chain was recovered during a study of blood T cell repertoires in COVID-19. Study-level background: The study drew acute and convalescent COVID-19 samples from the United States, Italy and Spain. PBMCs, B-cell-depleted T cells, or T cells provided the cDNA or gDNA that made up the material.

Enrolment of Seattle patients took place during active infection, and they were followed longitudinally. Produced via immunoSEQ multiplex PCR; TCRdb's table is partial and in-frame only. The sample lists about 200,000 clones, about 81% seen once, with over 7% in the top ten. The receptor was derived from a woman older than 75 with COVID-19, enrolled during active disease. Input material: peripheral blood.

The CDR3 DNA reads TGTGCCAGCAGTGAACGACAGGGGGTGGGTAACACCATATATTTT. This codes for CASSERQGVGNTIYF. The chain recombines TRBV2 with TRBJ1-3; 9 nucleotides line up with TRBD1. The CDR3 loop spans 15 amino acids. CDR1 is SNHLY, CDR2 FYNNEI, per germline. V trimming: 2 bases; J trimming: 7 bases; junction bases outside the gene matches: 6.